What follows describes a single TCR beta chain. Participants, roughly 18 to 100 years old, spanned approximately 26 US areas. This specimen comes from a study of blood T cell repertoires in COVID-19. On the study more broadly: PBMCs, B-cell-depleted T cells, or T cells were the source of the cDNA or gDNA that made up the material.

Produced via immunoSEQ multiplex PCR; TCRdb's table is partial and in-frame only. Among some 270,000 clones listed, about 90% were seen once. The CDR3 runs 12 residues. J was trimmed by 8 bases and V by 4 bases; bases with no gene match: 4. Germline lookup yields CDR1 MNHEY and CDR2 SVGAGI. V usage is TRBV6-5 and J usage is TRBJ1-2; 7 bases match TRBD1. The sample consisted of PBMCs or T cells enriched from blood (not recorded which). The receptor was isolated from a woman aged 25 to 39 with acute COVID-19. CDR3 DNA sequence: TGTGCCAGCAGTTCGACAGGGTTCGGCTACACCTTC. It encodes CASSSTGFGYTF.